This entry lists 11 T cell receptor beta chains sequenced from one sample in a study of Tregs in tolerant kidney transplant recipients. The table came from immunoSEQ multiplex PCR; TCRdb's copy has only in-frame clones and leaves some out. The top ten hold around 4.5% of the sample, which has some 69,000 clones, 84% seen once. Sequences were obtained from CD4+ T cells from blood. The receptors come from a human donor in good health.

The chain couples TRBV5-4 to TRBJ2-2; tentatively, D is TRBD1 or TRBD2 (6 bases each). Germline CDR1 SGHNT, CDR2 YYREEE (reference sequence). The CDR3 is 16 residues long. The V gene lost 6 bases and the J gene lost 3 bases, with 18 bases spanning the gap. The CDR3 spells CASTNGGGDYTGELFF. In DNA form, the CDR3 reads TGTGCCAGCACCAACGGGGGCGGGGATTACACCGGGGAGCTGTTTTTT.

This rearrangement joins TRBV9 to TRBJ1-1; D not certain. Per germline, CDR1 SGDLS and CDR2 YYNGEE. This CDR3 has 14 residues. V lost 3 bases to trimming and J lost 0 bases, with 9 bases between them. As DNA, the CDR3 is TGTGCCAGCAGCGCACGGAGTATGAACACTGAAGCTTTCTTT. Translated, it gives CASSARSMNTEAFF.

The chain employs TRBV25-1 and TRBJ2-7, with 8 positions matching TRBD2. In germline, CDR1 is MGHDK, CDR2 SYGVNS. This CDR3 is 15 amino acids long. J was trimmed by 3 bases and V by 6 bases; bases with no gene match: 10. The CDR3 sequence: CASRAGGLGDYEQYF. CDR3 sequence (DNA): TGTGCCAGCAGGGCGGGGGGTTTGGGTGACTACGAGCAGTACTTC.

The chain employs TRBV5-1 and TRBJ2-2; D not resolved. With 6 bases removed from V and 5 bases from J, the gap between germline ends came to 20 bases. The V gene's germline CDR1 is SGHRS and CDR2 YFSETQ. CDR3 length: 16 amino acids. CDR3 nucleotides: TGCGCCAGCAAGCCCCTCACCAGTGAGTTGACCGGGGAGCTGTTTTTT. Protein sequence: CASKPLTSELTGELFF.

CDR3: CASSITHLPLYYEQYF. The CDR3 bases are TGTGCCAGTAGTATCACACACCTTCCCCTCTACTACGAGCAGTACTTC. The chain joins TRBV19 to TRBJ2-7; D not certain. The CDR3 runs to 16 residues. The V gene lost 3 bases and the J gene lost 3 bases, with 18 bases spanning the gap. Germline V gives CDR1 LNHDA, CDR2 SQIVND (reference sequence).

The chain combines TRBV19 with TRBJ1-4; D may be TRBD1 (5 bases). The V gene's germline CDR1 is LNHDA and CDR2 SQIVND (reference sequence). V was trimmed by 6 bases and J by 0 bases, leaving 14 bases between them. The CDR3 is made up of 16 amino acids. CDR3 sequence reads: CASRARVLATNEKLFF. The CDR3 coding sequence is TGTGCCAGTAGGGCCAGGGTCCTTGCAACTAATGAAAAACTGTTTTTT.

The chain joins TRBV28 to TRBJ1-3; a weak D match, TRBD1 (5 bases). V was clipped by 7 bases and J by 4 bases, with 14 bases between them. The CDR3 spans 14 residues. CDR1 and CDR2 from the germline V gene are MDHEN and SYDVKM. The CDR3 sequence is CASTIRVGGNTIYF. The CDR3 bases are TGTGCCAGCACCATCAGGGTAGGAGGAAACACCATATATTTT.

The chain uses TRBV11-2 and TRBJ2-7, with D maybe TRBD2 (7 bases). The CDR3 has 15 amino acids. With 6 bases removed from V and 0 bases from J, the gap between germline ends came to 15 bases. The germline CDR1 and CDR2 sequences are SGHAT and FQNNGV. The CDR3 loop is CASSPGGALSYEQYF. CDR3 sequence (DNA): TGTGCCAGCAGTCCGGGGGGCGCTCTCTCCTACGAGCAGTACTTC.

This clone showed up many times. The chain is built from TRBV7-9 and TRBJ2-3; D remains ambiguous. The germline CDR1 and CDR2 sequences are SEHNR and FQNEAQ (reference sequence). The V end lost 5 bases, the J end lost 7 bases, and 7 bases lay between the germline ends. The CDR3 covers 11 residues. This CDR3 reads CASSVGHTQYF. The DNA for the CDR3 is TGTGCCAGCAGCGTGGGCCATACGCAGTATTTT.

This clone has only one observation. The genes are TRBV7-9 and TRBJ2-1; D gene uncertain. This CDR3 region has 15 residues. Germline values: CDR1 SEHNR, CDR2 FQNEAQ (reference sequence). V lost 2 bases, J lost 5 bases, and 13 bases lay in between. For the CDR3, the DNA is TGTGCCAGCAGCTTACTAGTTTTTGTTCACAATGAGCAGTTCTTC. This gives the protein CASSLLVFVHNEQFF.

This sequence joins TRBV27 and TRBJ2-7; the D call may be TRBD1 or TRBD2 (5 bases each). V lost 3 bases to trimming and J lost 6 bases, with 15 bases between them. The CDR3 loop spans 14 amino acids. Germline V CDR1 and CDR2: MNHEY, SMNVEV (reference sequence). The CDR3 DNA follows: TGTGCCAGCAGTTTTGGGGGTTATACGTCCGAGCAGTACTTC. Its protein is CASSFGGYTSEQYF.